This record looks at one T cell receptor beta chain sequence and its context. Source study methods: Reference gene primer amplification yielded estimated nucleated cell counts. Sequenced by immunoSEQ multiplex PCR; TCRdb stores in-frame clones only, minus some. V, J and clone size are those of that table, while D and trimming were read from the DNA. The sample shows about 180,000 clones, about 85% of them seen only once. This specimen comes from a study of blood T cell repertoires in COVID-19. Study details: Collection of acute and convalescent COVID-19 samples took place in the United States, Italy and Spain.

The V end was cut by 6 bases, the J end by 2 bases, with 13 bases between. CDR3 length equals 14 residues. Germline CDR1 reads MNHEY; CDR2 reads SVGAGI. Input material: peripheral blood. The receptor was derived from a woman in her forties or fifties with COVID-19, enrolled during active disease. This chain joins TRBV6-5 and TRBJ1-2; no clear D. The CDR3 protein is CASRGIRENYGYTF. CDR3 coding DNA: TGTGCCAGCAGGGGTATTCGGGAGAACTATGGCTACACCTTC.